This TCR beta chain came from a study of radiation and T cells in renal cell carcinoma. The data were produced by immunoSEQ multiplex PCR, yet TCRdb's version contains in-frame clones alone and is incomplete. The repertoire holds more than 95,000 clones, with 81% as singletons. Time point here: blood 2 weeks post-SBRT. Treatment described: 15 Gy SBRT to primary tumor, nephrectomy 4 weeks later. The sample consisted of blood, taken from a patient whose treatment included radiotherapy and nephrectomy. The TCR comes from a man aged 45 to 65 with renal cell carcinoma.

The CDR3 protein is CASSSPGRVYEQYF. The DNA for the CDR3 is TGTGCCAGCAGTTCTCCGGGACGGGTCTACGAGCAGTACTTC. The gene calls are TRBV27 and TRBJ2-7; TRBD1 or TRBD2 may be the D gene (5 bases each). The CDR3 extends over 14 amino acids. The ends were cut back, 4 bases at V and 3 bases at J, with 13 bases in the middle. Germline V CDR1 and CDR2: MNHEY, SMNVEV (reference sequence).